This T cell receptor (beta chain) was found in a study of T cells in Graves' hyperthyroidism and ophthalmopathy. Across the study: Any treatment followed the collection of peripheral blood at initial diagnosis.

Per the germline V gene, CDR1 is MGHRA and CDR2 is YSYEKL. Trimming cost V 0 bases and J 2 bases; bases outside gene matches: 4. CDR3 size: 15 residues. Using RNA transcripts as the source, TCR beta CDR3 regions were amplified. The HTBI primer set drove a first-round RT-PCR of the TCR CDR3. TCRdb recomputed calls from the multiplex PCR reads with MiXCR, one row per CDR3 protein. The sample holds about 840,000 distinct CDR3 sequences, over 35% seen once. The sequenced sample was blood. The J gene is TRBJ2-7, the V gene TRBV4-1; 7 bases match TRBD2. The sequence was obtained from a man aged 18 to 29 with Graves' hyperthyroidism. The CDR3: CASSQDFAGAYEQYF. CDR3 in DNA: TGCGCCAGCAGCCAAGATTTTGCGGGGGCCTACGAGCAGTACTTC.